These 24 T cell receptor beta chains were all obtained from the same sample, sequenced in a study of T cells in Graves' hyperthyroidism and ophthalmopathy. It was RNA transcripts that yielded the amplified TCR beta CDR3 regions. First-round RT-PCR targeting the TCR CDR3 was performed with the HTBI primer set. TCRdb passed the multiplex PCR reads through MiXCR, listing each CDR3 protein once. The sample includes 600,000 or so distinct CDR3 sequences, about 15% of them seen just once. Sequences were obtained from blood. Receptors were obtained from a woman in her forties or fifties with Graves' ophthalmopathy.

The chain joins TRBV9 to TRBJ2-5, with D possibly being TRBD1 or TRBD2 (5 bases each). V lost 4 bases and J 5 bases, leaving 21 bases between the germline ends. CDR1 and CDR2 (germline): SGDLS, YYNGEE. The CDR3 covers 16 residues. The chain's CDR3 is CASSLSPGQWGETQYF. The CDR3 nucleotides are TGTGCCAGCAGCCTTTCCCCAGGGCAATGGGGGGAGACCCAGTACTTC.

The table lists this clonotype with many counts. The V and J genes are TRBV6-2 or TRBV6-3 and TRBJ1-1; TRBD1 might be the D (5 bases). Trimming left V 2 bases short and J 0 bases short, with 13 bases between. The CDR3 covers 16 residues. In germline, CDR1 is MNHEY, CDR2 SVGEGT. The CDR3 protein is CASSYDRDRMNTEAFF. The CDR3 DNA sequence: TGTGCCAGCAGTTACGACAGAGATAGAATGAACACTGAAGCTTTCTTT.

About this clonotype itself: A much larger clone is a single base away; this may be a read error. V and J are TRBV11-2 and TRBJ2-7; the D gene is possibly TRBD2 (6 bases). The CDR3 sequence is 12 residues long. Trimming cost V 5 bases and J 8 bases, with 13 bases left between them. Germline-derived CDR1 and CDR2 are SGHAT and FQNNGV. As DNA, the CDR3 is TGTGCCAGCAGCCCGGGGGACCACAAGCAGTACTTC. As protein: CASSPGDHKQYF.

This chain links TRBV27 with TRBJ2-7, with a weak D call TRBD2 (6 bases). The CDR3 spans 14 residues. Germline-derived CDR1 and CDR2 are MNHEY and SMNVEV (reference sequence). V lost 5 bases and J lost 3, with 14 bases in between. In DNA form, the CDR3 reads TGTGCCAGCAGTACACTAGCTTCAGGCTACGAGCAGTACTTC. This translates into CASSTLASGYEQYF.

This clonotype was seen only a few times. The chain couples TRBV20-1 to TRBJ1-4, with a possible D match to TRBD1 (5 bases). Trimming took 3 bases from V and 7 from J, leaving 15 bases between them. Germline-derived CDR1 and CDR2 are DFQATT and SNEGSKA (reference sequence). The CDR3 spans 14 residues. The CDR3 DNA reads as TGCAGTGCTAGTAACAGGATAGGGCGTGAAAAACTGTTTTTT. It is translated as CSASNRIGREKLFF.

This clonotype turned up a few times. The V call is TRBV4-1, the J call TRBJ2-7, with a weak D call TRBD1 (6 bases). CDR3 length equals 15 residues. V dropped 5 bases and J dropped 1 base, with 15 bases sitting between them. Germline loops: CDR1 MGHRA, CDR2 YSYEKL. The CDR3 region is CASSNQQGISYEQYF. CDR3 sequence (DNA): TGCGCCAGCAGCAACCAACAGGGAATATCCTACGAGCAGTACTTC.

The CDR3 reads CSAEGTADTQYF. CDR3 nucleotide sequence: TGCAGTGCCGAGGGGACAGCGGATACGCAGTATTTT. The genes are TRBV20-1 and TRBJ2-3, with 7 bases aligning to TRBD1. This CDR3 has 12 amino acids. CDR1 and CDR2 from the germline V gene are DFQATT and SNEGSKA (reference sequence). Trimming at V came to 6 bases and at J to 6 bases, leaving 6 bases not matched to a gene.

This clonotype was found many times. The chain has TRBV28 and TRBJ2-5, with 10 bases fitting TRBD2. Trimming at V came to 5 bases and at J to 9 bases, leaving 12 bases not matched to a gene. Germline assignment: CDR1 MDHEN and CDR2 SYDVKM. The CDR3 contains 15 residues. CDR3 coding DNA: TGTGCCAGCAGTCTACTAGCGGAGCGGGGGGGGGCCCAGTACTTC. This translates into CASSLLAERGGAQYF.

The chain uses TRBV29-1 and TRBJ2-2; D possibly corresponds to TRBD2 (5 bases). CDR1 SQVTM and CDR2 ANQGSEA come from the germline V gene. Between the trimmed V and J ends, which lost 3 bases and 8 bases, there was a span of 13 bases. The CDR3 extends over 13 amino acids. CDR3: CSVDERVGGELFF. CDR3 coding DNA: TGCAGCGTTGATGAGAGGGTCGGGGGGGAGCTGTTTTTT.

This clonotype was found a few times. The chain joins TRBV29-1 to TRBJ1-2, with TRBD1 matching 7 bases. Germline V lookup: CDR1 SQVTM, CDR2 ANQGSEA. The trim removed 4 bases at V and 0 bases at J, leaving 2 bases unmatched. The CDR3 spans 13 residues. The CDR3 nucleotides read TGCAGCGTTGTAGGACAGGCTAACTATGGCTACACCTTC. It yields the protein CSVVGQANYGYTF.

This chain joins TRBV19 and TRBJ1-3; TRBD1 matches at 10 bases. The V gene's germline CDR1 is LNHDA and CDR2 SQIVND (reference sequence). V lost 10 bases to trimming and J lost 2 bases; unmatched junction nucleotides: 5. The CDR3 contains 14 residues. This CDR3 reads CATDGTGAGNTIYF. The DNA for the CDR3 is TGTGCCACCGACGGGACAGGGGCTGGAAACACCATATATTTT.

This clonotype was observed a few times. The CDR3 nucleotides read TGTGCCAGCAGTTACTCTGTGGGACAAGGTTTTGAAGCTTTCTTT. This encodes CASSYSVGQGFEAFF. The chain uses TRBV6-6 and TRBJ1-1; D might be TRBD1 (6 bases). The V end was cut by 0 bases, the J end by 7 bases, with 15 bases between. The germline CDR1 and CDR2 sequences are MNHNY and SVGAGI (reference sequence). The CDR3 sequence is 15 residues long.

This clonotype has just a few counts. The rearrangement uses TRBV20-1 and TRBJ2-7; weak D call: TRBD1 (6 bases). CDR1 is DFQATT and CDR2 is SNEGSKA in the germline V gene (reference sequence). The CDR3 totals 15 residues. Trimming removed 3 bases at V and 2 bases at J, with 17 bases between. The CDR3 here is CSASNPGHGTYEQYF. The CDR3 DNA is TGCAGTGCTAGTAATCCGGGACATGGGACCTACGAGCAGTACTTC.

This clonotype was detected ten times or more. J is TRBJ2-7 and V is TRBV7-2, with D uncertain. Deletions cut 2 bases from V and 3 bases from J, with 14 bases between. The CDR3 has 15 residues. Germline values: CDR1 SGHTA, CDR2 FQGNSA. CDR3 nucleotides: TGTGCCAGCAGCTTAAGTGTGGGTTCTTACTACGAGCAGTACTTC. Translated, it gives CASSLSVGSYYEQYF.

This clonotype occurred many times. The rearrangement links TRBV7-9 to TRBJ1-2; 7 nucleotides align to TRBD1. Germline CDR1 SEHNR, CDR2 FQNEAQ (reference sequence). The CDR3 spans 15 residues. V lost 5 bases to trimming and J lost 3 bases; unmatched junction nucleotides: 9. The CDR3 DNA is TGTGCCAGCAGCGCCGGGACAGCCTGGGACTATGGCTACACCTTC. This sequence encodes CASSAGTAWDYGYTF.

Ten or more counts support this clonotype. The J gene is TRBJ2-1, the V gene TRBV7-2, with D possibly called TRBD1 or TRBD2 (6 bases each). Germline CDR1 SGHTA, CDR2 FQGNSA. CDR3 length: 15 residues. Trimming shortened V by 10 bases and J by 2 bases, and 18 bases separated the two germline ends. The CDR3 loop is CATSGATYPYNEQFF. The CDR3 DNA reads as TGTGCCACTTCGGGGGCGACATACCCCTACAATGAGCAGTTCTTC.

About this clonotype: A much larger clone lies a single base off, so this may be a read error. V is TRBV4-3 and J is TRBJ2-1, with TRBD2 identical over 14 bases. The V segment lost 0 bases and the J segment 9 bases; nucleotides outside the gene matches: 10. This CDR3 comprises 18 residues. The germline V gene encodes CDR1 LGHNA and CDR2 YSLEER. CDR3 sequence: CASSQEGTSGGGWTEQFF. CDR3 nucleotides: TGCGCCAGCAGCCAAGAAGGGACTAGCGGGGGAGGATGGACTGAGCAGTTCTTC.

The V call is TRBV5-1, the J call TRBJ2-2; 10 nucleotides agree with TRBD2. With 4 bases clipped from V and 1 base from J, the junction kept 4 bases outside the gene matches. This CDR3 has 16 amino acids. CDR1 is SGHRS, CDR2 YFSETQ, per germline. CDR3 amino acids: CASSPGTSVNTGELFF. The CDR3 DNA reads TGCGCCAGCAGCCCGGGGACTAGCGTGAACACCGGGGAGCTGTTTTTT.

This rearrangement joins TRBV6-8 to TRBJ1-2; D gene unclear. The CDR3 has 13 amino acids. Trimming removed 2 bases at V and 3 bases at J, with 7 bases between. Germline lookup yields CDR1 MNHGY and CDR2 SAAAGT. CDR3 nucleotides: TGTGCCAGCAGTTACCCGGGTTACTATGGCTACACCTTC. It translates to CASSYPGYYGYTF.

The V call is TRBV4-3, the J call TRBJ2-1; D not resolved. Germline CDR1 reads LGHNA; CDR2 reads YSLEER. This CDR3 has 13 amino acids. Deletions cut 4 bases from V and 10 bases from J, with 14 bases between. The CDR3 loop is CASSLDWQAEQFF. In DNA, the CDR3 is TGCGCCAGCAGCCTCGACTGGCAGGCGGAGCAGTTCTTC.

This clonotype was counted many times. The rearrangement links TRBV2 to TRBJ2-7; 9 positions match TRBD1. Germline lookup yields CDR1 SNHLY and CDR2 FYNNEI. There are 14 residues in the CDR3. V trimming: 6 bases; J trimming: 2 bases; junction bases outside the gene matches: 5. For the CDR3, the DNA is TGTGCCAGCAGGGGTGACAGGGGGGCCTACGAGCAGTACTTC. As protein: CASRGDRGAYEQYF.

This clonotype was observed many times. The chain links TRBV11-2 to TRBJ2-7, with 7 bases fitting TRBD1. The V segment lost 3 bases and the J segment 3 bases; nucleotides outside the gene matches: 5. CDR1 and CDR2 (germline): SGHAT, FQNNGV. This CDR3 region has 14 residues. For the CDR3, the DNA is TGTGCCAGCAGCTTCAACAGGGGTGACTACGAGCAGTACTTC. It codes for CASSFNRGDYEQYF.

This clonotype appeared many times. The V call is TRBV28, the J call TRBJ1-6; 10 bases fit TRBD1. This CDR3 has 17 amino acids. Germline loops: CDR1 MDHEN, CDR2 SYDVKM. The V gene end was trimmed by 6 bases and the J gene end by 7 bases; junction bases not matched to a gene: 12. The CDR3 loop reads CASSPRRQGARNSPLHF. CDR3 coding DNA: TGTGCCAGCAGCCCCCGTCGACAGGGGGCGAGGAATTCACCCCTCCACTTT.

This clonotype was seen a single time. The chain is built from TRBV19 and TRBJ2-7; 7 nucleotides match TRBD1. In germline, CDR1 is LNHDA, CDR2 SQIVND (reference sequence). V was pared by 7 bases and J by 9 bases, with 6 bases of the junction left unmatched. There are 11 residues in the CDR3. The CDR3 nucleotides read TGTGCCAGTATAAGGGGGCCCGGGCAGTACTTC. Translation gives CASIRGPGQYF.